This TCR beta chain derives from a study of control samples from healthy donors and cancer patients (dated by TCRdb to the early 2020s). Worth noting for this clone: Its binding antigen is unknown. No clone much larger than this one lies a single base away; base qualities are absent.

The library was obtained by the immunoSEQ multiplex PCR assay. In TCRdb, the immuneACCESS table is reduced to in-frame sequences with V and J assigned. These tables do not hold every clone; where another copy was compared, an unresolved V gene accounts for under half, and the others remain unexplained. This sample lists 120,000 or so clones; roughly 91% were detected once. Around 8.7% of the sample comes from the top ten. Unmatched junction bases come to 6, with V trimmed by 3 bases and J by 3 bases. The CDR3 sequence holds 15 residues, the cysteine and phenylalanine included. The sequence is cut down to CDR3 DNA, 45 bases in frame from base 1. In the germline V gene (reference sequence), CDR1 corresponds to LGHDT and CDR2 to YNNKEL.

The TCR sequence derives from a man in his forties in good health. Source material: blood. The chain joins TRBV3-1 (or the pseudogene TRBV3-2) to TRBJ2-7; 9 middle bases align to TRBD1. The CDR3 sequence is CASSHHRGPYYEQYF. The DNA sequence is TGTGCCAGCAGCCATCACAGGGGGCCTTACTACGAGCAGTACTTC.